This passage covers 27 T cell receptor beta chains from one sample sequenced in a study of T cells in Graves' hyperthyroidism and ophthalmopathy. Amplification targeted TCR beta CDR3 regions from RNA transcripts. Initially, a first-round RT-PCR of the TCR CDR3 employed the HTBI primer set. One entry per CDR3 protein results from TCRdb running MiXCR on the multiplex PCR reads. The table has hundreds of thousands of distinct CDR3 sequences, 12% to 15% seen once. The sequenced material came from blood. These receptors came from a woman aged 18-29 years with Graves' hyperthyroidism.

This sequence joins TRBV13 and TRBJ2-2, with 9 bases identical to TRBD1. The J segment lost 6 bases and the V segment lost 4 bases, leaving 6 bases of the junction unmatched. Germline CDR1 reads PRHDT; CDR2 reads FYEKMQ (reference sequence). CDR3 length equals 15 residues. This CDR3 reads CASSYTGGVAGELFF. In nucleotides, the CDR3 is TGTGCCAGCAGCTATACAGGGGGCGTCGCCGGGGAGCTGTTTTTT.

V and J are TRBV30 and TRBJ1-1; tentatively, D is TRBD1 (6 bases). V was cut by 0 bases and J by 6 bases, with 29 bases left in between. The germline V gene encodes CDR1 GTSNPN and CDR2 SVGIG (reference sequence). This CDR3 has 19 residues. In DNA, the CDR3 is TGTGCCTGGAGTGTAGCCCCGGGGGCAGTTTGGGCCGGGTTATCTGAAGCTTTCTTT. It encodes CAWSVAPGAVWAGLSEAFF. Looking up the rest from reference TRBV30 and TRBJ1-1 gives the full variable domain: SQTIHQWPATLVQPVGSPLSLECTVEGTSNPNLYWYRQAAGRGLQLLFYSVGIGQISSEVPQNLSASRPQDRQFILSSKKLLLSDSGFYLCAWSVAPGAVWAGLSEAFFGQGTRLTVV.

As DNA, the CDR3 is TGCAGCGTTGCCCCACCTGGGGGGACCCAGTACTTC. Translation gives CSVAPPGGTQYF. The rearrangement uses TRBV29-1 and TRBJ2-5, with D perhaps being TRBD1 or TRBD2 (5 bases each). Germline CDR1 is SQVTM and CDR2 is ANQGSEA. With 4 bases removed from V and 7 bases from J, the gap between germline ends came to 13 bases. The length of the CDR3 is 12 residues.

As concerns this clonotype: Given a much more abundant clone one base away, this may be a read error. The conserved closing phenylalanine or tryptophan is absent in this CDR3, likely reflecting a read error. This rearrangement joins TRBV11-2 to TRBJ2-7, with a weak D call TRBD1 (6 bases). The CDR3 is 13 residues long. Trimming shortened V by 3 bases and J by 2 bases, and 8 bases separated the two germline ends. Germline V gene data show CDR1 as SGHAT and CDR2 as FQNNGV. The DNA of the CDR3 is TGTGCCAGCAGCTTCGGGACAACCTACGAGCAGTACTTA. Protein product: CASSFGTTYEQYL.

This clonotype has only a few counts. The CDR3 coding sequence is TGTGCCAGCAGCCTTCGTCAGGGGAAGGGGACCGGGGAGCTGTTTTTT. Translation: CASSLRQGKGTGELFF. This chain uses TRBV14 with TRBJ2-2; weak D call: TRBD1 (6 bases). Trimming cost V 4 bases and J 5 bases, with 17 bases left between them. Germline V gene lookup returns CDR1 SGHDN and CDR2 FVKESK. CDR3 length equals 16 residues.

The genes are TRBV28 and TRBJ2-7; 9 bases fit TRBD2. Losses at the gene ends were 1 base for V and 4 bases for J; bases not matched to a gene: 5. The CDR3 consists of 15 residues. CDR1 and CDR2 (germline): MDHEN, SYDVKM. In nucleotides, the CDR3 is TGTGCCAGCAGTTTATCGGGGACTAGCAGATACGAGCAGTACTTC. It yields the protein CASSLSGTSRYEQYF.

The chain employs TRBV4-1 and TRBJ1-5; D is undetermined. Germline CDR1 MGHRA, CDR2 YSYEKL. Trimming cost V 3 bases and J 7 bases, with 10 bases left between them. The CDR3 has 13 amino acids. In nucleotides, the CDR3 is TGCGCCAGCAGCCAGAAACACGAGCAGCCCCAGCATTTT. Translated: CASSQKHEQPQHF.

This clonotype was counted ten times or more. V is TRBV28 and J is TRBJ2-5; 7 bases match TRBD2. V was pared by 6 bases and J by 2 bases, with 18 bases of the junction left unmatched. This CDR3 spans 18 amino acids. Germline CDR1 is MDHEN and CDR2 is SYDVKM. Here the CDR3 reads CASRPAGPIFGGQETQYF. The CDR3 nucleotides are TGTGCCAGCAGACCAGCGGGACCCATCTTCGGGGGACAAGAGACCCAGTACTTC.

CDR3 coding DNA: TGTGCCATCCGACTACAGAGGGCTTCCTACGAGCAGTACTTC. It codes for CAIRLQRASYEQYF. The chain uses TRBV10-3 and TRBJ2-7, with D possibly TRBD2 on 5 matching bases. Trimming cost V 8 bases and J 1 base, with 15 bases left between them. There are 14 residues in the CDR3. CDR1 and CDR2 from the germline V gene are ENHRY and SYGVKD.

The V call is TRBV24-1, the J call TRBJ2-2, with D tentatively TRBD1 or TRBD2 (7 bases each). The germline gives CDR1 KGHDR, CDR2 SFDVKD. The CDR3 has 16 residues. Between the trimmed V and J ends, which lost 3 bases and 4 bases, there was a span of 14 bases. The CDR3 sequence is CATSDRGGGGTGELFF. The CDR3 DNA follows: TGTGCCACCAGTGATAGAGGGGGCGGGGGCACCGGGGAGCTGTTTTTT.

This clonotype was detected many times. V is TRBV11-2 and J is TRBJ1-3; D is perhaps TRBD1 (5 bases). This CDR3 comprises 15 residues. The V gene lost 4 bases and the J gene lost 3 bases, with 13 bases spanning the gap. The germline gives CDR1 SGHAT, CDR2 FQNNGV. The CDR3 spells CASSSLAGHGNTIYF. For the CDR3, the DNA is TGTGCCAGCAGCTCCCTAGCGGGGCATGGAAACACCATATATTTT.

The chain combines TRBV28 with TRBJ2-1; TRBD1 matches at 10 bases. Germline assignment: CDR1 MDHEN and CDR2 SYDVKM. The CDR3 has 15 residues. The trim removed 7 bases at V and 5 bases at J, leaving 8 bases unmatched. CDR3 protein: CASIWGTGANNEQFF. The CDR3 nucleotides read TGTGCCAGCATCTGGGGGACAGGGGCTAACAATGAGCAGTTCTTC.

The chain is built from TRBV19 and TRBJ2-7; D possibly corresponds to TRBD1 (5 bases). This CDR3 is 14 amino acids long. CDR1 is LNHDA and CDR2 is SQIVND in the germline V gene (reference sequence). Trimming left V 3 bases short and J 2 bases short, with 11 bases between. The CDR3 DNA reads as TGTGCCAGTAGTATCCAGGGAAACCCCTACGAGCAGTACTTC. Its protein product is CASSIQGNPYEQYF.

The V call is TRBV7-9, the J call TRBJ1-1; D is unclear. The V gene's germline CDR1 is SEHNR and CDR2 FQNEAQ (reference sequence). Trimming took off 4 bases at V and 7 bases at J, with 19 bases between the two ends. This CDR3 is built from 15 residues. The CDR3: CASSSLAPHLGEAFF. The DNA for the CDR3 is TGTGCCAGCAGCTCCCTAGCCCCCCACTTGGGTGAAGCTTTCTTT.

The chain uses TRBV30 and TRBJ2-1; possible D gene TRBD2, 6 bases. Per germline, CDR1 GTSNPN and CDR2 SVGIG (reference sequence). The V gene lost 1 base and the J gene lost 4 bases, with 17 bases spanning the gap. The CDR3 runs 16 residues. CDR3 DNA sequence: TGTGCCTGGAGTGCCGCCGTCGGGAGTATATACAATGAGCAGTTCTTC. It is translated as CAWSAAVGSIYNEQFF.

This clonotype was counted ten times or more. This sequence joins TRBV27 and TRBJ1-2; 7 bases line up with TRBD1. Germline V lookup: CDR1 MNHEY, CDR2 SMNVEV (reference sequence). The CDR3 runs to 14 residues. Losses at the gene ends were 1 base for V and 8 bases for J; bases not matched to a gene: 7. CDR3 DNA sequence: TGTGCCAGCAGTTTATGGGTAGGGGGCAAAGGCTACACCTTC. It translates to CASSLWVGGKGYTF.

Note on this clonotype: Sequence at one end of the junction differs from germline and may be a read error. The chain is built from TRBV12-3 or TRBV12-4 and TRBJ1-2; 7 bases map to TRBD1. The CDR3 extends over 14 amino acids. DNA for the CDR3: TGTGCCAGCAGTCCCCTAGACAGGGTACATGGCTACATCTTC. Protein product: CASSPLDRVHGYIF.

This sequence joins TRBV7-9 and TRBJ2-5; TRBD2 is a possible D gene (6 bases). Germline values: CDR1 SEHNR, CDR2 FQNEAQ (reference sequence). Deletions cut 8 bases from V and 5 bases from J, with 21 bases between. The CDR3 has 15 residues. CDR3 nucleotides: TGTGCCAGCGTCTCCCTAGCGCTGGGGGAGGAGACCCAGTACTTC. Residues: CASVSLALGEETQYF.

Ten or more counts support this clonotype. The CDR3 bases are TGTGCCAGCTCACCTGGACTAGCATCAGATACGCAGTATTTT. It is translated as CASSPGLASDTQYF. The rearrangement uses TRBV18 and TRBJ2-3; 8 bases line up with TRBD2. Germline V gene data show CDR1 as KGHSH and CDR2 as LQKENI. With 3 bases clipped from V and 4 bases from J, the junction kept 3 bases outside the gene matches. The CDR3 consists of 14 residues.

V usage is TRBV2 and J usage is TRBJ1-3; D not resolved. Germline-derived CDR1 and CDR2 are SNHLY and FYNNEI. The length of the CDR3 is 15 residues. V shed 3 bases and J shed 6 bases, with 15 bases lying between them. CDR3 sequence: CASSDSVRGLNTIYF. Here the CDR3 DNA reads TGTGCCAGCAGTGATTCCGTCCGTGGTTTAAACACCATATATTTT.

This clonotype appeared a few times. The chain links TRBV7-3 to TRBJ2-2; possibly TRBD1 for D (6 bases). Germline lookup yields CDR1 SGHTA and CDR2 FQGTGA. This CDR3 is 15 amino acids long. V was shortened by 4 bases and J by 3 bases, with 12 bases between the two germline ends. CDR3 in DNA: TGTGCCAGCAGCTCCCAGGGGATGGACACCGGGGAGCTGTTTTTT. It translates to CASSSQGMDTGELFF.

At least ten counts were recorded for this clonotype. CDR3: CASIELLSSYEQYF. CDR3 bases: TGTGCCAGCATAGAGCTTTTAAGCTCCTACGAGCAGTACTTC. The V and J genes are TRBV2 and TRBJ2-7; D remains unclear. Trimming cost V 7 bases and J 0 bases, with 13 bases left between them. The CDR3 runs to 14 residues. The germline CDR1 and CDR2 sequences are SNHLY and FYNNEI.

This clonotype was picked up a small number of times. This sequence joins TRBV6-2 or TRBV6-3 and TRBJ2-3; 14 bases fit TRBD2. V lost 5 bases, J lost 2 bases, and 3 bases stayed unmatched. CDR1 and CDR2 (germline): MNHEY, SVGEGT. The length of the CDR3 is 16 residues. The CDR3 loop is CASSRLAGGLTDTQYF. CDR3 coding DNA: TGTGCCAGCAGTCGACTAGCGGGAGGGCTCACAGATACGCAGTATTTT.

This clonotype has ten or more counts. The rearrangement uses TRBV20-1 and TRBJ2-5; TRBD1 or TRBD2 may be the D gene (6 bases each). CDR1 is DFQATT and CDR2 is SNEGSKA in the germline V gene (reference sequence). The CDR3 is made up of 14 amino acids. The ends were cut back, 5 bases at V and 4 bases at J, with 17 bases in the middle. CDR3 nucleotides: TGCAGTGCTGGGAGGACTCGGGGGCCAGAGACCCAGTACTTC. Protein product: CSAGRTRGPETQYF.

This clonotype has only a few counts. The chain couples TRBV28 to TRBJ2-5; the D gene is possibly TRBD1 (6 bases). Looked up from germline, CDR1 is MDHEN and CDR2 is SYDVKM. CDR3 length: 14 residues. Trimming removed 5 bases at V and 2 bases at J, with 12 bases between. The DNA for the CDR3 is TGTGCCAGCAGTGAGGGACAATATCAAGAGACCCAGTACTTC. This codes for CASSEGQYQETQYF.

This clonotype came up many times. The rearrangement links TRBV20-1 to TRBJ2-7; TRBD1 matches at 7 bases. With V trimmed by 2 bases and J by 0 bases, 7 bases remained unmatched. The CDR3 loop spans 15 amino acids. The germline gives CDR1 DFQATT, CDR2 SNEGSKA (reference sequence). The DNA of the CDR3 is TGCAGTGCTAGAACACCGGGACAGAGCTCCTACGAGCAGTACTTC. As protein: CSARTPGQSSYEQYF.

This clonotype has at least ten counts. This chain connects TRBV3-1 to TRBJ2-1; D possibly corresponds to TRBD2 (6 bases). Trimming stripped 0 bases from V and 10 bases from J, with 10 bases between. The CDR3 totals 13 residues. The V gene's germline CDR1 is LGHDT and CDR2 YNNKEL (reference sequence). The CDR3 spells CASSQELRGEQFF. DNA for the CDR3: TGTGCCAGCAGCCAAGAGCTCCGGGGGGAGCAGTTCTTC.